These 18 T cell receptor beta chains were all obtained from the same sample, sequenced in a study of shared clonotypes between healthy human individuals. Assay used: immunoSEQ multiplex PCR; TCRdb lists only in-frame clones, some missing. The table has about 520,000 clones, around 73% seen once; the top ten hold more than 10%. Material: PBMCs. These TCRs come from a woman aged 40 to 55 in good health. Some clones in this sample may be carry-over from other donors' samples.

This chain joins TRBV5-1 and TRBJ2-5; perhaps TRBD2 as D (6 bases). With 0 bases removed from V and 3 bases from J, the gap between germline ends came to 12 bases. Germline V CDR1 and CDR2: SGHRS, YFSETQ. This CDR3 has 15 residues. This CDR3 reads CASSLVSSEKETQYF. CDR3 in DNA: TGCGCCAGCAGCTTGGTCTCTAGCGAGAAAGAGACCCAGTACTTC.

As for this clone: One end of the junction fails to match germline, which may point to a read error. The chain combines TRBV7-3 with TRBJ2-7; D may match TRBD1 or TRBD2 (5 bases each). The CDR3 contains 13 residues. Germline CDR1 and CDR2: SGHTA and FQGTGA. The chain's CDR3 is CASRRDLNSEQYF. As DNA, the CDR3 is TGCGCCAGCAGAAGGGACCTCAATTCCGAGCAGTACTTC.

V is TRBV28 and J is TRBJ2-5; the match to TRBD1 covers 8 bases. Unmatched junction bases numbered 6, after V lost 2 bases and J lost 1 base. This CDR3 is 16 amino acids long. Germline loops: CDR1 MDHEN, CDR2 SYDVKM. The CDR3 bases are TGTGCCAGCAGTTTAGACAGGGGAGGCATCCAAGAGACCCAGTACTTC. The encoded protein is CASSLDRGGIQETQYF.

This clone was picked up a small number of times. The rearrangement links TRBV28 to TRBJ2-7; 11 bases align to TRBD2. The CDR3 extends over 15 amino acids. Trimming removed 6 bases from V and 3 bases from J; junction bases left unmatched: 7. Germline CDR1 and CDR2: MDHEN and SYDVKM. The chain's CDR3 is CASSVTSGSFYEQYF. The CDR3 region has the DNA TGTGCCAGCAGCGTCACTAGCGGGAGCTTCTACGAGCAGTACTTC.

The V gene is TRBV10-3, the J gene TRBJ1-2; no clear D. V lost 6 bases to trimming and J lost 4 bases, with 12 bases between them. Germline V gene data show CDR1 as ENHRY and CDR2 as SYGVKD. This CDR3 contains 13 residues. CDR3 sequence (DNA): TGTGCCATCAGGACCTTGCCCTTCTATGGCTACACCTTC. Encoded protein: CAIRTLPFYGYTF.

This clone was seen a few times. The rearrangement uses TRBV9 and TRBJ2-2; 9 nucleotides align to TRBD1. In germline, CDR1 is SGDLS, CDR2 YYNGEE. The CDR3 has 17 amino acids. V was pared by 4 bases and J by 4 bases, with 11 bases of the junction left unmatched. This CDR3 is CASSPQRGQGGTGELFF. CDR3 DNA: TGTGCCAGCAGCCCCCAGAGGGGACAGGGTGGCACCGGGGAGCTGTTTTTT.

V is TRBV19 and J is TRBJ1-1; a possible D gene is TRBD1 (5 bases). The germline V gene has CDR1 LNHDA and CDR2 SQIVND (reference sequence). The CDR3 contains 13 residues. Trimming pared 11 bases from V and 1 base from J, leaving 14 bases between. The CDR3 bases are TGTGCCTCATGCAGGGAGGGGAACACTGAAGCTTTCTTT. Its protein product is CASCREGNTEAFF.

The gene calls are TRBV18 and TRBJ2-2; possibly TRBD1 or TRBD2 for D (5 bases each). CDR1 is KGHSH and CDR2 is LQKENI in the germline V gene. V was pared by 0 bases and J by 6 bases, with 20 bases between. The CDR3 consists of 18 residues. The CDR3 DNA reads TGTGCCAGCTCACCACCCGGGTCTGCTGGGGGAGTAGCCGGGGAGCTGTTTTTT. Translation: CASSPPGSAGGVAGELFF.

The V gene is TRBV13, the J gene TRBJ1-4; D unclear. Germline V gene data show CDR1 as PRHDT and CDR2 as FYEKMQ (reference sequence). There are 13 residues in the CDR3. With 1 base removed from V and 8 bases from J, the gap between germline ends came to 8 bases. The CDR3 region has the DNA TGTGCCAGCAGCTTAGAGCGGAACGAAAAACTGTTTTTT. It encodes CASSLERNEKLFF. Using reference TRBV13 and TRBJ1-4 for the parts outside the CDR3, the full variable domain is AAGVIQSPRHLIKEKRETATLKCYPIPRHDTVYWYQQGPGQDPQFLISFYEKMQSDKGSIPDRFSAQQFSDYHSELNMSSLELGDSALYFCASSLERNEKLFFGSGTQLSVL.

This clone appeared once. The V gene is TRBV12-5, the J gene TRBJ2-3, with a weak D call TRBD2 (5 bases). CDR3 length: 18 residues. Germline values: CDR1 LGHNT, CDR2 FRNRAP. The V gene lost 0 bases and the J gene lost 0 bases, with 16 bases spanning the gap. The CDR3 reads CASGLVRGARLSTDTQYF. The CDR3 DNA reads TGTGCTAGTGGTTTGGTACGGGGAGCGAGACTTAGCACAGATACGCAGTATTTT.

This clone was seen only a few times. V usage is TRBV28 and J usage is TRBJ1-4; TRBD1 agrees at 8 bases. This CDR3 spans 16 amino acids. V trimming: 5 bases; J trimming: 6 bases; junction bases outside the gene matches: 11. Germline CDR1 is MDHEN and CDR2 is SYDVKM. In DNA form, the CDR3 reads TGTGCCAGCAGTCGGACAGGGACCATAACCTATGAAAAACTGTTTTTT. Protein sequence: CASSRTGTITYEKLFF.

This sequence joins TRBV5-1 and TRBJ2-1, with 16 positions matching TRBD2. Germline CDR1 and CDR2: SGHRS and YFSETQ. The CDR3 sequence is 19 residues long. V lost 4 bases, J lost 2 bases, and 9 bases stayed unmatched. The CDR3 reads CASSPGLAGGPRTYNEQFF. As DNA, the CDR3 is TGCGCCAGCAGCCCGGGACTAGCGGGAGGGCCAAGGACCTACAATGAGCAGTTCTTC.

CDR3 sequence reads: CASSPGWAGFYEQYF. As DNA, the CDR3 is TGCGCCAGCAGTCCGGGTTGGGCAGGGTTCTACGAGCAGTACTTC. The V gene is TRBV10-1, the J gene TRBJ2-7, with a possible D match to TRBD1 (5 bases). Trimming removed 5 bases at V and 3 bases at J, with 17 bases between. The CDR3 totals 15 residues. Looked up from germline, CDR1 is WNHNN and CDR2 is SYGVQD (reference sequence).

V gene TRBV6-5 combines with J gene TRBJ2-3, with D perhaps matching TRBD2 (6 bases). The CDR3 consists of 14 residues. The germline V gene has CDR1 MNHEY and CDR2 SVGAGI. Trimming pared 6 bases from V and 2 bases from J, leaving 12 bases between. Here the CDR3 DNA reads TGTGCCAGCAGGGCTGGGACTTCCACAGATACGCAGTATTTT. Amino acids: CASRAGTSTDTQYF.

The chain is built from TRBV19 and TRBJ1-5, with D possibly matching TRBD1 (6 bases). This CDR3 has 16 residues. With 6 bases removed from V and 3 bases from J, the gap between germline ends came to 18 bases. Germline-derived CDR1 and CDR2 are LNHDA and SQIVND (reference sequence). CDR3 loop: CASRGGDIIANQPQHF. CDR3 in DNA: TGTGCCAGTAGAGGGGGGGACATAATAGCCAATCAGCCCCAGCATTTT.

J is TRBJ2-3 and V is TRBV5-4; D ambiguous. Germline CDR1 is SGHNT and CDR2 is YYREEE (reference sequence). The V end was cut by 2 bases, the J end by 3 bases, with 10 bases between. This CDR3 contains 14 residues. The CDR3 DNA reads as TGTGCCAGCAGCTTAAGAACGGTGACAGATACGCAGTATTTT. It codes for CASSLRTVTDTQYF.

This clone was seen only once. Here the CDR3 DNA reads TGTGCCAGCAGCGCACGACAGGGTGACGGCTACACCTTC. It specifies CASSARQGDGYTF. The chain combines TRBV7-8 with TRBJ1-2; TRBD1 matches at 7 bases. The CDR3 extends over 13 amino acids. Losses at the gene ends were 5 bases for V and 8 bases for J; bases not matched to a gene: 8. Germline V gene data show CDR1 as SGHVS and CDR2 as FQNEAQ.

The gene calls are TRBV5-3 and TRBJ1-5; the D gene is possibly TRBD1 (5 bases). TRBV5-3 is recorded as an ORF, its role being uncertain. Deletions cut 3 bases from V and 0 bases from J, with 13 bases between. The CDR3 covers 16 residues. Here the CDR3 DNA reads TGTGCCAGAAGCTCCGGACAAGACTATAGCAATCAGCCCCAGCATTTT. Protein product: CARSSGQDYSNQPQHF.